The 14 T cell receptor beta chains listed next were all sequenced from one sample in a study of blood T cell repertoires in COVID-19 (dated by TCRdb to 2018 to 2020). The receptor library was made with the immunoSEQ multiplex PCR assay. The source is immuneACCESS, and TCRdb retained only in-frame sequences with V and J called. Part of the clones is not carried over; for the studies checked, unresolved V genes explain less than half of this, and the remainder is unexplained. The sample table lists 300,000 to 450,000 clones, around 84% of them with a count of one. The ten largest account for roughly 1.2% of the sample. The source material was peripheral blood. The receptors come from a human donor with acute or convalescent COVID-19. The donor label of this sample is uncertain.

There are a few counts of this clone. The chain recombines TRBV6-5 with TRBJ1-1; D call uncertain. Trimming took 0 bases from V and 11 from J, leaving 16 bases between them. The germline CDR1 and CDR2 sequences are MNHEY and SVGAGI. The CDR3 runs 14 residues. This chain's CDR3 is CASSYSLRAGGAFF. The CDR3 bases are TGTGCCAGCAGTTACTCGCTGCGGGCTGGAGGGGCTTTCTTT.

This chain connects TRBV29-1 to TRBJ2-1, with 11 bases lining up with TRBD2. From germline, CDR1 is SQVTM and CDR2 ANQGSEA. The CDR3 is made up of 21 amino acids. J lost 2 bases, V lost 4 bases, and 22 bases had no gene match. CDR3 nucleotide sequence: TGCAGCGTTGCTGACAGGGCGGGTGCTCGACTAGCGGGGAGAACCTACAATGAGCAGTTCTTC. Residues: CSVADRAGARLAGRTYNEQFF.

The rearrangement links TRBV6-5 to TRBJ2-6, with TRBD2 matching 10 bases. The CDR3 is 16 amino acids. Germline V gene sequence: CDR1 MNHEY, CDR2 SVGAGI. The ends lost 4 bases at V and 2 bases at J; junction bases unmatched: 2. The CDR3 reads CASSSAGGPGANVLTF. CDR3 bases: TGTGCCAGCAGTTCAGCGGGGGGGCCTGGGGCCAACGTCCTGACTTTC.

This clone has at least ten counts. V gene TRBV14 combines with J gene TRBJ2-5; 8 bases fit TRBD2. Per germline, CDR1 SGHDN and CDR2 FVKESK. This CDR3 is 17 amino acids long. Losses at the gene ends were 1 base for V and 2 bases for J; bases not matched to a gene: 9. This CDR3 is CASSQASGLASQETQYF. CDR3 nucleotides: TGTGCCAGCAGCCAAGCGTCTGGACTAGCAAGTCAAGAGACCCAGTACTTC. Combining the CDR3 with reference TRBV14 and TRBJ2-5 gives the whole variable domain EAGVTQFPSHSVIEKGQTVTLRCDPISGHDNLYWYRRVMGKEIKFLLHFVKESKQDESGMPNNRFLAERTGGTYSTLKVQPAELEDSGVYFCASSQASGLASQETQYFGPGTRLLVL.

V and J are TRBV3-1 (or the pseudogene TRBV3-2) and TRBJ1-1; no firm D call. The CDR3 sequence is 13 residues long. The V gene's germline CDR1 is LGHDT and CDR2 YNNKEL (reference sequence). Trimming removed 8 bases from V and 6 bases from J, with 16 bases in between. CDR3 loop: CASRSGGLAEAFF. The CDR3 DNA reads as TGTGCCAGCCGTTCTGGTGGGCTCGCTGAAGCTTTCTTT.

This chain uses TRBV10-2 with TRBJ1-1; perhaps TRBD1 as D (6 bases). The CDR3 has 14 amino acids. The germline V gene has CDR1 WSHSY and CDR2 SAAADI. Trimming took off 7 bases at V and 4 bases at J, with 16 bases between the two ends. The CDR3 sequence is CASTWGGLGTEAFF. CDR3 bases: TGCGCCAGCACCTGGGGGGGGCTGGGCACTGAAGCTTTCTTT.

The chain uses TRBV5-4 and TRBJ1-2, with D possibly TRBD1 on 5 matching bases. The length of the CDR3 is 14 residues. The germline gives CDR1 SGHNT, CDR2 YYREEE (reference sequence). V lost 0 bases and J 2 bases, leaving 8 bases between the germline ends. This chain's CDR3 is CASSLAGGNYGYTF. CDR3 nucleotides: TGTGCCAGCAGCTTGGCGGGGGGAAACTATGGCTACACCTTC.

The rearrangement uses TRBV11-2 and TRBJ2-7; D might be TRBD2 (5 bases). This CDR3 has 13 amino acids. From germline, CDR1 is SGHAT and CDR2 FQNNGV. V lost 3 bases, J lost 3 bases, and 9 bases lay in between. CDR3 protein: CASSLRGIYEQYF. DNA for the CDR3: TGTGCCAGCAGCTTGAGAGGGATCTACGAGCAGTACTTC.

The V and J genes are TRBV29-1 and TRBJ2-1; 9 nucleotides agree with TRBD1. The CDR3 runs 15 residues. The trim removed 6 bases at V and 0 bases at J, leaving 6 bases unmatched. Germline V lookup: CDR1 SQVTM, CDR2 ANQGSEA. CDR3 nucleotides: TGCAGCGTGCTACAGGGGGCCCTCTCCTACAATGAGCAGTTCTTC. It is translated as CSVLQGALSYNEQFF.

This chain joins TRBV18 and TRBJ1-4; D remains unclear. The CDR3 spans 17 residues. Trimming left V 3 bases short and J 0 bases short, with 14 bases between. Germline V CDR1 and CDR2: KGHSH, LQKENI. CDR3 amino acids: CASSPGGPTATNEKLFF. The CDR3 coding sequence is TGTGCCAGCTCACCGGGAGGCCCGACGGCAACTAATGAAAAACTGTTTTTT.

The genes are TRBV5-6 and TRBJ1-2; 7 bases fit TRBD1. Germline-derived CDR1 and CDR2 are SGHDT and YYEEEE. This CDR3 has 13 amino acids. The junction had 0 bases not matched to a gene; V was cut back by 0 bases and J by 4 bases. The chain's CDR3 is CASSLAGGYGYTF. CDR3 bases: TGTGCCAGCAGCTTGGCAGGGGGCTATGGCTACACCTTC.

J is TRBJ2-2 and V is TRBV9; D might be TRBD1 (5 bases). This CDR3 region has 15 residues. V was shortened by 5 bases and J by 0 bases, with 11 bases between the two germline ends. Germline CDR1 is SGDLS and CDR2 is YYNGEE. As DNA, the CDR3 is TGTGCCAGCAGTTCCGGCAGGGCGAACACCGGGGAGCTGTTTTTT. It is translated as CASSSGRANTGELFF.

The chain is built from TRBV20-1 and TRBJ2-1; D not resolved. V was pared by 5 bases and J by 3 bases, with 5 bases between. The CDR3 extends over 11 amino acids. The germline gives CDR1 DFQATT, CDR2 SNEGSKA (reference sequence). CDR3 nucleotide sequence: TGCAGTGCTCCTTTCTACAATGAGCAGTTCTTC. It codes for CSAPFYNEQFF.

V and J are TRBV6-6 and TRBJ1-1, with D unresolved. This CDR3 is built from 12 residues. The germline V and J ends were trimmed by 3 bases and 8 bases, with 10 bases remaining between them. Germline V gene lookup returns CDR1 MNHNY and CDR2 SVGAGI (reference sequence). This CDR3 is CASSYDPGEAFF. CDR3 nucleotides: TGTGCCAGCAGTTATGATCCGGGAGAAGCTTTCTTT.